This T cell receptor beta chain was sequenced for a study of blood T cell repertoires in COVID-19. Study-wide background: The United States, Italy and Spain provided the acute and convalescent COVID-19 samples. PBMCs, B-cell-depleted T cells, or T cells provided the cDNA or gDNA that made up the material.

The authors' processing: Quantification of nucleated cells was approximated via reference gene primer amplification. Profiled with immunoSEQ multiplex PCR; TCRdb holds only in-frame clones, not every one. That table furnishes V, J and clone size, whereas the DNA furnished D and trimming. The sample lists 150,000 or so clones, roughly 80% occurring once. This sequence originates from a woman of 80 years or more with acute or convalescent COVID-19. The material sequenced was peripheral blood.

This CDR3 reads CASSVESDYGYTF. In DNA form, the CDR3 reads TGTGCCAGCAGCGTAGAGTCAGACTATGGCTACACCTTC. The chain combines TRBV9 with TRBJ1-2, with unresolved D. This CDR3 is 13 amino acids long. The V and J ends lost 0 bases and 3 bases respectively, with 6 bases between them. The germline CDR1 and CDR2 sequences are SGDLS and YYNGEE.